This T cell receptor beta chain was sequenced in a study of blood T cell repertoires in COVID-19. V was trimmed by 6 bases and J by 8 bases, leaving 14 bases between them. Germline values: CDR1 SGDLS, CDR2 YYNGEE. The CDR3 has 12 residues. Those who participated ranged in age from roughly 18 to 100 years and resided in 20 to 30 US areas. Using immunoSEQ multiplex PCR, the repertoire was profiled, and TCRdb retains in-frame clones only, with some absent. The top ten hold approximately 1.2% of the sample, which has roughly 380,000 clones, about 87% seen once. Sample: PBMCs or T cells enriched from blood (not recorded which). The rearrangement links TRBV9 to TRBJ1-2; D gene unclear. The receptor's source is a man aged 25 to 40 who had recovered from COVID-19. CDR3 sequence reads: CASTDRTGGYTF. CDR3 bases: TGTGCCAGCACGGATCGGACTGGAGGCTACACCTTC.